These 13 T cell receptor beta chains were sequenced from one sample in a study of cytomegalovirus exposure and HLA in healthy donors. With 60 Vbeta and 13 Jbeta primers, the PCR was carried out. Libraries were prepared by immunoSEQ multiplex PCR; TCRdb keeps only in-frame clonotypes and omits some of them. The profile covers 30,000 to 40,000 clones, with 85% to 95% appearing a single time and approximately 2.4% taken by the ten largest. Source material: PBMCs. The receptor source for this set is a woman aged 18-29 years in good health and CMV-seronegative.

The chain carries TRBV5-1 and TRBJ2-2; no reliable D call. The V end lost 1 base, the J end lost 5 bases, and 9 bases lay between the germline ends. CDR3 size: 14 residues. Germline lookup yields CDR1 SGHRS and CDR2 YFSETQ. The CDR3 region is CASSLTARTGELFF. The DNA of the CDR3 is TGCGCCAGCAGCTTGACAGCTCGAACCGGGGAGCTGTTTTTT.

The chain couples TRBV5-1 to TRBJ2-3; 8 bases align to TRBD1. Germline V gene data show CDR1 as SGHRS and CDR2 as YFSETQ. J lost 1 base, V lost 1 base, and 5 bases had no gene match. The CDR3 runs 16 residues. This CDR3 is CASSLIADRGTDTQYF. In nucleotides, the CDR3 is TGCGCCAGCAGCTTGATAGCGGACAGGGGCACAGATACGCAGTATTTT.

The CDR3, as DNA: TGTGCCAGCAGACCTACAGGGTTTTCATACGAGCAGTACTTC. Residues: CASRPTGFSYEQYF. The chain couples TRBV28 to TRBJ2-5; maybe TRBD1 (6 bases). The end of the DNA is better explained by TRBJ2-7, so the J call may be wrong. The CDR3 spans 14 residues. CDR1 is MDHEN, CDR2 SYDVKM, per germline.

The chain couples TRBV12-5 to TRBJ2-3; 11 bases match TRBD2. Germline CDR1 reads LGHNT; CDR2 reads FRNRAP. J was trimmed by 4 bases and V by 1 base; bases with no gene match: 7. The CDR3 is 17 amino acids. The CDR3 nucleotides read TGTGCTAGTGGTTTGGCCCCTCTAGCGGGAGGCCCAGATACGCAGTATTTT. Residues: CASGLAPLAGGPDTQYF.

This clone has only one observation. The CDR3 here is CASTLTGGPPYEQYF. CDR3 DNA: TGTGCCAGCACCCTAACGGGAGGGCCCCCCTACGAGCAGTACTTC. This chain links TRBV7-9 with TRBJ2-7; TRBD2 matches at 8 bases. The CDR3 covers 15 residues. Germline CDR1 and CDR2: SEHNR and FQNEAQ (reference sequence). Trimming removed 7 bases from V and 2 bases from J; junction bases left unmatched: 10.

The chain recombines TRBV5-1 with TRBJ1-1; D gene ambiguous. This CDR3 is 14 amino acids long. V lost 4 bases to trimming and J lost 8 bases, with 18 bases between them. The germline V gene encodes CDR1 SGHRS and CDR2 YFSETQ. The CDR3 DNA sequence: TGCGCCAGCAGCCCATCCCAAGTAAAACTCGAAGCTTTCTTT. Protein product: CASSPSQVKLEAFF.

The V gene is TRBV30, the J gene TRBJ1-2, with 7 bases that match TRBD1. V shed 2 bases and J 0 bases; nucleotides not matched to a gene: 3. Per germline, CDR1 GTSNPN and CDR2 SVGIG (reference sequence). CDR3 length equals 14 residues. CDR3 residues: CAWSRDRSNYGYTF. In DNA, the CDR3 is TGTGCCTGGAGTAGGGACAGATCTAACTATGGCTACACCTTC.

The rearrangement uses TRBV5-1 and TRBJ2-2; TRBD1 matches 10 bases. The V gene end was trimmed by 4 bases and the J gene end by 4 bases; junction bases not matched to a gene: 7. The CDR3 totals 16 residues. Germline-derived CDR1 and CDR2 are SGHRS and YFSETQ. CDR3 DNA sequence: TGCGCCAGCAGCCTCAGACAGGGGGCCGTCACCGGGGAGCTGTTTTTT. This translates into CASSLRQGAVTGELFF.

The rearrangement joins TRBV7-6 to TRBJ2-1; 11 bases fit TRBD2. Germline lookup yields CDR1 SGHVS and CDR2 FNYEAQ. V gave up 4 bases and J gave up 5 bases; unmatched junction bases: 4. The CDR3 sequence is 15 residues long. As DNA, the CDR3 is TGTGCCAGCAGCTGGTTTAGCGGGAGGGACAATGAGCAGTTCTTC. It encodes CASSWFSGRDNEQFF.

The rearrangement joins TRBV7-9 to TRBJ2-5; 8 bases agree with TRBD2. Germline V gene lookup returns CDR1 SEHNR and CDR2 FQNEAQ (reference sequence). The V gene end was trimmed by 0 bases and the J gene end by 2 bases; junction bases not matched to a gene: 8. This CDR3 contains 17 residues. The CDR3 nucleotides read TGTGCCAGCAGCTTAGCGGCAGCTAGCGGGCGTCAAGAGACCCAGTACTTC. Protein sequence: CASSLAAASGRQETQYF.

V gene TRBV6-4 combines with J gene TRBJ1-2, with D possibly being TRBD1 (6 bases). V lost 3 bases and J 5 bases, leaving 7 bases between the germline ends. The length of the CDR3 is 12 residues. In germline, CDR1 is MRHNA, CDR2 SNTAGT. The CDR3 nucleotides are TGTGCCAGCAGTGATCAGGGGTATGGCTACACCTTC. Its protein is CASSDQGYGYTF.

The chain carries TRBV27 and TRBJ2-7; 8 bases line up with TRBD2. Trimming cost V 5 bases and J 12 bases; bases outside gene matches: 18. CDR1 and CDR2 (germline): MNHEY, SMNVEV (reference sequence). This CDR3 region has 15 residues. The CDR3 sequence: CASSRLSGTWGRRYF. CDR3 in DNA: TGTGCCAGCAGTCGCCTTAGCGGGACCTGGGGTCGTAGGTACTTC.

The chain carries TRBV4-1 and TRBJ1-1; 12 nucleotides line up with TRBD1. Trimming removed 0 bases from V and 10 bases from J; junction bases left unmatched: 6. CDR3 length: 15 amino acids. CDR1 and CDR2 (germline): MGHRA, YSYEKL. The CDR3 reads CASSQEGQGALGAFF. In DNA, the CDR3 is TGCGCCAGCAGCCAAGAGGGACAGGGGGCCCTAGGAGCTTTCTTT.